This T cell receptor (beta chain) was profiled in a study of regulatory dendritic cells for organ transplantation. Study overall: LPS was added to dendritic cell cultures on day 6. General study results and limits: Memory CD8+ clonal expansion seemed more limited with regulatory than mature dendritic cells. Memory T cells were less diverse than naive, with memory CD8+ most oligoclonal.

Libraries were prepared by immunoSEQ multiplex PCR; TCRdb keeps only in-frame clonotypes and omits some of them. The table lists under 15,000 clones, approximately 56% of them singletons. Allogeneic regulatory or mature dendritic cells were co-cultured for less than six days with CFSE-labeled sorted T cells at 1:10. Of note for this clone: Its specificity is not known.

Looked up from germline, CDR1 is WSHSY and CDR2 is SAAADI. After removal of 0 bases from V and 10 bases from J, the junction contained 6 bases not matched to a gene. The CDR3 length is 14 residues. Material for sequencing was naive CD8+ T cells from blood cultured with dendritic cells. Specified subset: CD45RA+ naive T cells. The chain is built from TRBV10-2 and TRBJ1-1; TRBD1 aligns across 9 bases. The TCR originated in a human donor in good health. CDR3 nucleotides: TGCGCCAGCAGTGAGTCTCGGACAGGGGTATCAGCTTTCTTT. Translated, it gives CASSESRTGVSAFF.